The 23 T cell receptor beta chains presented below share a single source sample, sequenced in a study of cytomegalovirus exposure and HLA in healthy donors. This PCR relied on a set of 60 Vbeta primers and 13 Jbeta primers. The protocol was immunoSEQ multiplex PCR, while the TCRdb copy is restricted to in-frame clones and leaves out a portion. The sample shows about 190,000 clones, less than 85% of them seen only once. Sample: PBMCs. These receptor sequences come from a man aged 25 to 40 in good health and CMV-seropositive.

V is TRBV9 and J is TRBJ1-1; 7 bases match TRBD1. J was trimmed by 10 bases and V by 3 bases; bases with no gene match: 6. The length of the CDR3 is 12 residues. Per germline, CDR1 SGDLS and CDR2 YYNGEE. CDR3 in DNA: TGTGCCAGCAGCGGAGAGGGGGCGGGAGCTTTCTTT. Translated: CASSGEGAGAFF.

The J gene is TRBJ2-1, the V gene TRBV5-1; 9 bases line up with TRBD2. The junction had 4 bases not matched to a gene; V was cut back by 2 bases and J by 4 bases. Per germline, CDR1 SGHRS and CDR2 YFSETQ. This CDR3 region has 15 residues. CDR3 amino acids: CASSFSGGRYNEQFF. The CDR3 bases are TGCGCCAGCAGCTTTAGCGGGGGCCGGTACAATGAGCAGTTCTTC.

The chain carries TRBV2 and TRBJ1-5; no clear D. Germline V gene lookup returns CDR1 SNHLY and CDR2 FYNNEI. This CDR3 region has 13 residues. V lost 4 bases, J lost 4 bases, and 8 bases lay in between. CDR3 sequence: CASSGLGNQPQHF. The CDR3 DNA sequence: TGTGCCAGCAGTGGTCTAGGAAATCAGCCCCAGCATTTT.

The chain couples TRBV19 to TRBJ1-6; D is perhaps TRBD1 (6 bases). The CDR3 has 15 amino acids. Germline CDR1 reads LNHDA; CDR2 reads SQIVND (reference sequence). Deletions cut 6 bases from V and 7 bases from J, with 16 bases between. The CDR3 region is CASRDSPGVNSPLHF. The CDR3 coding sequence is TGTGCCAGTAGGGACAGCCCGGGCGTCAATTCACCCCTCCACTTT.

V usage is TRBV2 and J usage is TRBJ2-7; D may be TRBD2 (6 bases). This CDR3 is built from 14 residues. CDR1 and CDR2 from the germline V gene are SNHLY and FYNNEI. V lost 7 bases and J 7 bases, leaving 20 bases between the germline ends. The CDR3 spells CASTPVGGAGEQYF. CDR3 DNA sequence: TGTGCCAGCACCCCTGTCGGGGGAGCCGGGGAGCAGTACTTC.

In regard to this clone: The same CDR3 is also encoded by other DNA sequences in this sample. V is TRBV6-5 and J is TRBJ2-3; tentatively, D is TRBD1 (6 bases). The CDR3 has 15 amino acids. CDR1 and CDR2 from the germline V gene are MNHEY and SVGAGI. With 0 bases removed from V and 0 bases from J, the gap between germline ends came to 7 bases. The CDR3 loop is CASSYSGGSTDTQYF. The CDR3 DNA reads as TGTGCCAGCAGTTACTCAGGGGGTAGCACAGATACGCAGTATTTT.

The rearrangement links TRBV6-6 to TRBJ1-6; D is uncertain. This CDR3 is 13 amino acids long. Per the germline V gene, CDR1 is MNHNY and CDR2 is SVGAGI (reference sequence). V was cut by 5 bases and J by 9 bases, with 11 bases left in between. The CDR3 protein is CASSPVRGSPLHF. The DNA for the CDR3 is TGTGCCAGCAGTCCCGTCCGGGGTTCACCCCTCCACTTT.

This clone was seen once. J is TRBJ2-3 and V is TRBV5-4; D uncertain. CDR1 SGHNT and CDR2 YYREEE come from the germline V gene (reference sequence). V lost 0 bases to trimming and J lost 0 bases, with 11 bases between them. CDR3 length: 16 amino acids. The CDR3 spells CASSLALAVSTDTQYF. CDR3 DNA: TGTGCCAGCAGCTTGGCCCTGGCGGTTAGCACAGATACGCAGTATTTT.

The chain couples TRBV19 to TRBJ1-2; TRBD1 is a possible D gene (5 bases). V lost 4 bases, J lost 8 bases, and 14 bases lay in between. This CDR3 is built from 13 residues. The V gene's germline CDR1 is LNHDA and CDR2 SQIVND (reference sequence). The CDR3 DNA follows: TGTGCCAGTAGTAAGGGAACAGGACGGGGCTACACCTTC. Amino acids: CASSKGTGRGYTF.

The V gene is TRBV27, the J gene TRBJ2-1; 8 bases are a match to TRBD1. The germline CDR1 and CDR2 sequences are MNHEY and SMNVEV (reference sequence). The CDR3 loop spans 15 amino acids. The V and J ends lost 4 bases and 9 bases, in that order; junction bases with no gene match: 11. CDR3 nucleotide sequence: TGTGCCAGCAGTTCCCTTGACAGGGGAGAGGCTGAGCAGTTCTTC. The encoded protein is CASSSLDRGEAEQFF.

The DNA of the CDR3 is TGTGCCAGCACCCTGGGAGGGGAGCGTGGCAATCAGCCCCAGCATTTT. It yields the protein CASTLGGERGNQPQHF. The V and J genes are TRBV14 and TRBJ1-5, with D maybe TRBD1 (5 bases). V lost 7 bases and J 2 bases, leaving 18 bases between the germline ends. This CDR3 has 16 residues. Looked up from germline, CDR1 is SGHDN and CDR2 is FVKESK.

This CDR3 is CASSISSGSYEQYF. DNA for the CDR3: TGTGCCAGCAGCATATCTAGCGGGAGTTACGAGCAGTACTTC. V is TRBV7-9 and J is TRBJ2-5; 10 bases line up with TRBD2. The J call is in doubt because the DNA end fits TRBJ2-7 better. The CDR3 contains 14 residues. Germline V gene lookup returns CDR1 SEHNR and CDR2 FQNEAQ (reference sequence).

The chain has TRBV28 and TRBJ2-1; D is uncertain. This CDR3 contains 12 residues. Germline CDR1 MDHEN, CDR2 SYDVKM. V shed 4 bases and J shed 7 bases, with 8 bases lying between them. In DNA, the CDR3 is TGTGCCAGCAGTTCCGTCGGGAATGAGCAGTTCTTC. Translation: CASSSVGNEQFF.

This clone was seen a handful of times. V is TRBV5-6 and J is TRBJ2-7; tentatively, D is TRBD1 (7 bases). V gave up 4 bases and J gave up 6 bases, with 17 bases separating them. Germline loops: CDR1 SGHDT, CDR2 YYEEEE. The CDR3 extends over 14 amino acids. CDR3 loop: CASSPEGALGEQYF. CDR3 DNA sequence: TGTGCCAGCAGCCCGGAGGGGGCGCTGGGCGAGCAGTACTTC.

The V gene is TRBV29-1, the J gene TRBJ1-1; D is uncertain. Germline V CDR1 and CDR2: SQVTM, ANQGSEA. Trimming removed 4 bases from V and 6 bases from J, with 6 bases in between. The CDR3 totals 10 residues. CDR3 loop: CSVVGAEAFF. CDR3 in DNA: TGCAGCGTTGTCGGAGCTGAAGCTTTCTTT.

The chain carries TRBV10-3 and TRBJ2-5; the D gene is possibly TRBD2 (6 bases). V was clipped by 4 bases and J by 4 bases, with 13 bases between them. The CDR3 contains 14 residues. CDR1 and CDR2 from the germline V gene are ENHRY and SYGVKD. In DNA, the CDR3 is TGTGCCATCAGTGGCGGGATCGGAGGAGAGACCCAGTACTTC. It codes for CAISGGIGGETQYF.

The chain joins TRBV29-1 to TRBJ1-1; 8 nucleotides align to TRBD1. This CDR3 is built from 14 residues. Germline V gives CDR1 SQVTM, CDR2 ANQGSEA. The V and J ends lost 4 bases and 0 bases, in that order; junction bases with no gene match: 4. Here the CDR3 DNA reads TGCAGCGTTGGGGACAGGCTATTGAACACTGAAGCTTTCTTT. Its protein product is CSVGDRLLNTEAFF.

V gene TRBV5-4 combines with J gene TRBJ2-7; TRBD2 is a possible D gene (6 bases). V was cut by 6 bases and J by 4 bases, with 17 bases left in between. CDR3 length: 14 amino acids. From germline, CDR1 is SGHNT and CDR2 YYREEE (reference sequence). The CDR3 region has the DNA TGTGCCAGCACCCCCGGCGGGACTGTTTACGAGCAGTACTTC. As protein: CASTPGGTVYEQYF. The variable domain in full, with the rest retrieved from reference TRBV5-4 and TRBJ2-7, is ETGVTQSPTHLIKTRGQQVTLRCSSQSGHNTVSWYQQALGQGPQFIFQYYREEENGRGNFPPRFSGLQFPNYSSELNVNALELDDSALYLCASTPGGTVYEQYFGPGTRLTVT.

The chain employs TRBV5-1 and TRBJ1-4, with D possibly matching TRBD1 (5 bases). Trimming left V 4 bases short and J 8 bases short, with 18 bases between. Germline V gives CDR1 SGHRS, CDR2 YFSETQ. The CDR3 has 15 amino acids. CDR3 loop: CASSLGRGGGEKLFF. In DNA, the CDR3 is TGCGCCAGCAGCCTTGGGAGGGGAGGAGGCGAAAAACTGTTTTTT. Full variable domain (remainder filled in from reference TRBV5-1 and TRBJ1-4): KAGVTQTPRYLIKTRGQQVTLSCSPISGHRSVSWYQQTPGQGLQFLFEYFSETQRNKGNFPGRFSGRQFSNSRSEMNVSTLELGDSALYLCASSLGRGGGEKLFFGSGTQLSVL.

This clone was detected once. The rearrangement uses TRBV5-4 and TRBJ2-5; 7 nucleotides agree with TRBD2. Germline CDR1 is SGHNT and CDR2 is YYREEE (reference sequence). V shed 5 bases, J shed 5 bases, and the junction held 15 bases outside the gene matches. This CDR3 has 16 amino acids. CDR3 protein: CASSSDPGLSVETQYF. The DNA of the CDR3 is TGTGCCAGCAGTTCTGACCCGGGACTAAGTGTGGAGACCCAGTACTTC.

This clone turned up a few times. The chain combines TRBV6-6 with TRBJ2-1; TRBD2 is a possible D gene (6 bases). V was clipped by 7 bases and J by 0 bases, with 10 bases between them. CDR1 MNHNY and CDR2 SVGAGI come from the germline V gene (reference sequence). There are 14 residues in the CDR3. The CDR3 DNA reads as TGTGCCAGCATTGGGGGGAGCTCCTACAATGAGCAGTTCTTC. Amino acids: CASIGGSSYNEQFF.

The chain uses TRBV18 and TRBJ1-2, with 8 bases aligning to TRBD1. This CDR3 region has 16 residues. Germline CDR1 KGHSH, CDR2 LQKENI. V lost 3 bases, J lost 5 bases, and 11 bases stayed unmatched. CDR3 DNA sequence: TGTGCCAGCTCACCGACGATCGGGACAGGACGTTATGGCTACACCTTC. It codes for CASSPTIGTGRYGYTF. Full variable domain (rest looked up from reference TRBV18 and TRBJ1-2): NAGVMQNPRHLVRRRGQEARLRCSPMKGHSHVYWYRQLPEEGLKFMVYLQKENIIDESGMPKERFSAEFPKEGPSILRIQQVVRGDSAAYFCASSPTIGTGRYGYTFGSGTRLTVV.

The rearrangement joins TRBV6-6 to TRBJ2-1, with D perhaps TRBD1 (6 bases). Trimming shortened V by 6 bases and J by 9 bases, and 12 bases separated the two germline ends. The V gene's germline CDR1 is MNHNY and CDR2 SVGAGI (reference sequence). The CDR3 totals 12 residues. The CDR3 nucleotides read TGTGCCAGCAGACCCACAGGGATTGAGCAGTTCTTC. Its protein product is CASRPTGIEQFF.